These 21 T cell receptor beta chains were sequenced from one sample in a study of identical twins (dated by TCRdb to about 2016). Library construction relied on 5' RACE. Sequenced using an Illumina HiSeq 2000. Using fastp at Q25 and MiXCR, TCRdb reprocessed the public reads and kept productive beta chains. Rows are combined by CDR3 protein, so each entry shows the most common genes and DNA. In all, the sample holds roughly 500,000 distinct CDR3 sequences, and about 20% of those were seen once. Clones ranked in the top ten supply about 0.91% of the sample. The sample was also reused in another study, on T cells expressing NK-cell markers.

The sequencing input was CD4+ T cells sorted from blood. The receptors originated from a woman aged 18-29 years in good health.

This clonotype was counted a few times. This chain's CDR3 is CASSTRSGLAGHTGELFF. The CDR3 nucleotides read TGTGCCAGCAGTACCCGAAGTGGACTAGCGGGCCACACCGGGGAGCTGTTTTTT. The V call is TRBV25-1, the J call TRBJ2-2; 11 bases are a match to TRBD2. V shed 5 bases and J 3 bases; nucleotides not matched to a gene: 11. Per the germline V gene, CDR1 is MGHDK and CDR2 is SYGVNS. This CDR3 has 18 amino acids.

In the case of this clonotype: Germline and junction disagree at one end, which may indicate a read error. J is TRBJ2-3 and V is TRBV27; tentatively, D is TRBD1 (6 bases). Germline V CDR1 and CDR2: MNHEY, SMNVEV (reference sequence). The length of the CDR3 is 13 residues. The CDR3 DNA is TGTTCCAGCAGTTTTCAACAGGGCGATACGCAGTATTTT. Translated: CSSSFQQGDTQYF.

The sample holds a few counts of this clonotype. CDR3 region: CASGSGRATYNEQFF. The CDR3 nucleotides are TGTGCCAGCGGTAGCGGGAGGGCAACCTACAATGAGCAGTTCTTC. V gene TRBV3-1 combines with J gene TRBJ2-1; 11 bases agree with TRBD2. CDR1 is LGHDT and CDR2 is YNNKEL in the germline V gene (reference sequence). The CDR3 loop spans 15 amino acids. The trim removed 8 bases at V and 2 bases at J, leaving 5 bases unmatched.

V usage is TRBV2 and J usage is TRBJ2-3; D gene ambiguous. With 4 bases removed from V and 5 bases from J, the gap between germline ends came to 4 bases. Germline-derived CDR1 and CDR2 are SNHLY and FYNNEI. The length of the CDR3 is 11 residues. The DNA for the CDR3 is TGTGCCAGCAGTGCTATAGATACGCAGTATTTT. It translates to CASSAIDTQYF.

This clonotype was seen a few times. The chain carries TRBV12-3 or TRBV12-4 and TRBJ2-1, with D possibly matching TRBD2 (5 bases). CDR3 length: 13 amino acids. The V and J ends lost 4 bases and 9 bases respectively, with 13 bases between them. This CDR3 is CASSYRDSGEQFF. The CDR3 bases are TGTGCCAGCAGTTATCGGGATTCGGGTGAGCAGTTCTTC.

This clonotype was counted a few times. The chain recombines TRBV9 with TRBJ2-2; 12 bases agree with TRBD2. The CDR3 totals 20 residues. Germline V gene lookup returns CDR1 SGDLS and CDR2 YYNGEE. V gave up 3 bases and J gave up 1 base; unmatched junction bases: 13. The DNA for the CDR3 is TGTGCCAGCAGCGCCCCGCCCCTAGCGGGAGGGCCTGAGAACACCGGGGAGCTGTTTTTT. Protein: CASSAPPLAGGPENTGELFF.

A few counts support this clonotype. The rearrangement joins TRBV6-1 to TRBJ2-5, with D perhaps TRBD2 (6 bases). V lost 5 bases and J lost 7, with 23 bases in between. Germline-derived CDR1 and CDR2 are MNHNS and SASEGT. The CDR3 covers 16 residues. CDR3 sequence reads: CASSTVPTSRLGTQYF. The CDR3 DNA sequence: TGTGCCAGCAGTACCGTTCCCACTAGCCGGTTAGGGACCCAGTACTTC.

This clonotype was counted between two and nine times. The rearrangement uses TRBV7-8 and TRBJ1-2; D remains ambiguous. Germline loops: CDR1 SGHVS, CDR2 FQNEAQ. Trimming removed 3 bases from V and 4 bases from J, with 9 bases in between. The CDR3 loop spans 13 amino acids. Here the CDR3 reads CASSLDDFYGYTF. For the CDR3, the DNA is TGTGCCAGCAGCTTGGACGATTTCTATGGCTACACCTTC.

This clonotype was counted once. The chain carries TRBV20-1 and TRBJ2-2; unclear D gene. V was cut by 0 bases and J by 6 bases, with 8 bases left in between. Germline lookup yields CDR1 DFQATT and CDR2 SNEGSKA (reference sequence). There are 13 residues in the CDR3. CDR3 in amino acids: CSARDGNAGELFF. The CDR3 DNA reads TGCAGTGCTAGAGATGGAAACGCCGGGGAGCTGTTTTTT.

The J gene is TRBJ2-7, the V gene TRBV20-1, with D perhaps TRBD1 (5 bases). With 0 bases removed from V and 5 bases from J, the gap between germline ends came to 8 bases. Germline lookup yields CDR1 DFQATT and CDR2 SNEGSKA (reference sequence). CDR3 size: 12 residues. Written as DNA, the CDR3 is TGCAGTGCTAGAGATCGACAGCACGAGCAGTACTTC. Amino acids: CSARDRQHEQYF.

This clonotype has just a few counts. Compared with germline, one end of the junction differs, possibly owing to a read error. This rearrangement joins TRBV12-3 or TRBV12-4 to TRBJ2-2; D is undetermined. CDR3 size: 11 residues. Written as DNA, the CDR3 is TGTGCCACCAGTTACGCGGGGGAGCTGTTTTTT. It is translated as CATSYAGELFF.

CDR3 residues: CASSPPGELFF. The CDR3 DNA is TGTGCCAGCTCACCACCCGGGGAGCTGTTTTTT. The chain combines TRBV18 with TRBJ2-2; D not certain. Germline CDR1 reads KGHSH; CDR2 reads LQKENI. V was cut by 0 bases and J by 7 bases, with 0 bases left in between. The CDR3 is made up of 11 amino acids.

The rearrangement uses TRBV27 and TRBJ2-2; 7 bases are a match to TRBD2. The CDR3 loop spans 16 amino acids. Germline CDR1 MNHEY, CDR2 SMNVEV (reference sequence). Losses at the gene ends were 4 bases for V and 0 bases for J; bases not matched to a gene: 5. The CDR3 DNA reads TGTGCCAGCAGTTCGTGGGGAGGGGCGAACACCGGGGAGCTGTTTTTT. The encoded protein is CASSSWGGANTGELFF.

Many counts were recorded for this clonotype. A read error may account for a junction end that differs from germline. The chain couples TRBV20-1 to TRBJ1-2; possible D gene TRBD1, 6 bases. Germline-derived CDR1 and CDR2 are DFQATT and SNEGSKA (reference sequence). The length of the CDR3 is 12 residues. The CDR3: CSAREGGLGYTF. In DNA form, the CDR3 reads TGCAGTGCTCGAGAAGGGGGTCTCGGCTACACCTTC.

This rearrangement joins TRBV20-1 to TRBJ2-1; TRBD2 agrees at 9 bases. The germline V gene encodes CDR1 DFQATT and CDR2 SNEGSKA (reference sequence). The trim removed 0 bases at V and 10 bases at J, leaving 10 bases unmatched. The length of the CDR3 is 15 residues. The CDR3 reads CSARDGSRGGEEQFF. The CDR3 DNA is TGCAGTGCTAGAGATGGCTCGCGGGGGGGTGAGGAGCAGTTCTTC.

V and J are TRBV20-1 and TRBJ2-7; D is uncertain. Germline loops: CDR1 DFQATT, CDR2 SNEGSKA (reference sequence). This CDR3 spans 11 amino acids. Trimming left V 6 bases short and J 3 bases short, with 9 bases between. The CDR3: CSAQTFYEQYF. CDR3 bases: TGCAGTGCCCAGACCTTCTACGAGCAGTACTTC.

The V gene is TRBV6-1, the J gene TRBJ2-5; TRBD2 agrees at 10 bases. CDR3 length: 15 amino acids. V lost 6 bases and J lost 4; bases outside the gene matches: 8. Germline loops: CDR1 MNHNS, CDR2 SASEGT. The CDR3 loop is CASRTSGKGVETQYF. The CDR3 bases are TGTGCCAGCAGAACTAGCGGGAAAGGGGTAGAGACCCAGTACTTC.

V is TRBV11-3 and J is TRBJ2-5, with 13 bases identical to TRBD2. CDR3 length: 16 amino acids. Per the germline V gene, CDR1 is SGHNT and CDR2 is YENEEA. After removal of 8 bases from V and 0 bases from J, the junction contained 6 bases not matched to a gene. The DNA for the CDR3 is TGTGCCAGCTTGGGGACTAGCGGGAACGACCAAGAGACCCAGTACTTC. Translated, it gives CASLGTSGNDQETQYF.

This chain connects TRBV6-1 to TRBJ2-1; possibly TRBD2 for D (5 bases). Looked up from germline, CDR1 is MNHNS and CDR2 is SASEGT. V lost 10 bases and J 8 bases, leaving 18 bases between the germline ends. The CDR3 is made up of 13 amino acids. The DNA for the CDR3 is TGTGCCACCGCCAGGACTCCGGGGTATGAGCAGTTCTTC. As protein: CATARTPGYEQFF.

This clonotype was picked up a small number of times. CDR3 sequence (DNA): TGCGCCAGCAGCTCCCGGGACCCATGGGGTGAGCAGTTCTTC. Its protein is CASSSRDPWGEQFF. This chain uses TRBV4-3 with TRBJ2-1; D possibly uses TRBD1 or TRBD2 (5 bases each). Trimming cost V 5 bases and J 9 bases, with 17 bases left between them. This CDR3 contains 14 residues. Germline CDR1 LGHNA, CDR2 YSLEER.

This clonotype was observed a handful of times. The J gene is TRBJ2-1, the V gene TRBV6-5, with D perhaps being TRBD1 or TRBD2 (5 bases each). Germline V gives CDR1 MNHEY, CDR2 SVGAGI. The CDR3 covers 16 residues. V was clipped by 2 bases and J by 9 bases, with 20 bases between them. The CDR3 nucleotides read TGTGCCAGCAGTTACGGTCCGGGACGGGAAAGGGTTGAGCAGTTCTTC. This translates into CASSYGPGRERVEQFF.